This T cell receptor (beta chain) was recovered during a study of cytomegalovirus exposure and HLA in healthy donors. About the study: The approximately 130 validation repertoires matched the roughly 650 first-cohort repertoires in platform, a later analysis reported.

Study-wide points: Across donors, most TCRs were seen rarely, yet some public ones were widespread. Associated with cytomegalovirus, according to the listing, were 150 to 200 TCR beta chains.

Profiling relied on immunoSEQ multiplex PCR, and the TCRdb table lists in-frame clones only, not all of them. The sample records 150,000 to 200,000 clones, 85% being singletons. The donors were members of the validation cohort comprising about 130 subjects, separate from the roughly 600-subject first cohort. With 6 bases clipped from V and 7 bases from J, the junction kept 8 bases outside the gene matches. Germline loops: CDR1 SQVTM, CDR2 ANQGSEA. The CDR3 is 12 residues long. In regard to this clone: What it binds is unknown.

The receptor was derived from a man between 18 and 35 years old in good health and CMV-seropositive. J is TRBJ1-2 and V is TRBV29-1, with 7 bases matching TRBD1. Sequencing was done on a sample of PBMCs. Here the CDR3 reads CSVRDRAGGYTF. For the CDR3, the DNA is TGCAGCGTCCGTGACAGGGCGGGTGGCTACACCTTC.